Presented here are 32 T cell receptor beta chains from one specimen sequenced in a study of OX40 agonist ivuxolimab in advanced cancers. Using immunoSEQ multiplex PCR, the repertoire was profiled, and TCRdb retains in-frame clones only, with some absent. The table shows about 69,000 clones, with roughly 90% occurring only once. The sequenced sample was CD4+ or CD8+ T cells sorted from blood, obtained in a trial of the OX40 agonist ivuxolimab. Every receptor here comes from an adult with an advanced solid tumor such as melanoma, head and neck, liver or kidney cancer.

This clone has a handful of counts. For the CDR3, the DNA is TGTGCCAGCAGCTTGACCGTTAACTATGGCTACACCTTC. It yields the protein CASSLTVNYGYTF. The V call is TRBV5-6, the J call TRBJ1-2, with D unresolved. The CDR3 runs to 13 residues. Trimming cost V 1 base and J 1 base, with 5 bases left between them. Germline CDR1 is SGHDT and CDR2 is YYEEEE.

For the CDR3, the DNA is TGTGCCAGCACCGAGGAATTCAATCAGCCCCAGCATTTT. Encoded protein: CASTEEFNQPQHF. The chain carries TRBV6-1 and TRBJ1-5; D is unclear. CDR1 and CDR2 (germline): MNHNS, SASEGT. The CDR3 contains 13 residues. V lost 7 bases and J lost 3, with 10 bases in between.

V and J are TRBV2 and TRBJ2-1, with a tentative D call TRBD1 (5 bases). Trimming removed 4 bases at V and 4 bases at J, with 14 bases between. Germline-derived CDR1 and CDR2 are SNHLY and FYNNEI. The CDR3 covers 15 residues. The CDR3 sequence: CASSGLKGDYNEQFF. The CDR3, as DNA: TGTGCCAGCAGTGGCCTAAAAGGGGATTACAATGAGCAGTTCTTC. Supplemented by reference TRBV2 and TRBJ2-1, the full variable domain reads EPEVTQTPSHQVTQMGQEVILRCVPISNHLYFYWYRQILGQKVEFLVSFYNNEISEKSEIFDDQFSVERPDGSNFTLKIRSTKLEDSAMYFCASSGLKGDYNEQFFGPGTRLTVL.

The rearrangement links TRBV5-1 to TRBJ2-1; 7 bases are shared with TRBD2. Germline V lookup: CDR1 SGHRS, CDR2 YFSETQ. Trimming took 4 bases from V and 3 from J; bases not matched to a gene: 7. The CDR3 length is 15 residues. The CDR3 sequence is CASSPVAGDYNEQFF. The CDR3 DNA follows: TGCGCCAGCAGCCCGGTGGCGGGGGACTACAATGAGCAGTTCTTC.

In its sample, this clone was seen a few times. The chain employs TRBV2 and TRBJ2-1; D is unresolved. The CDR3 length is 13 residues. The V end was cut by 2 bases, the J end by 7 bases, with 9 bases between. Germline lookup yields CDR1 SNHLY and CDR2 FYNNEI. The CDR3 DNA reads TGTGCCAGCAGTGAACGATCGACAAATGAGCAGTTCTTC. Translating it yields CASSERSTNEQFF.

The V gene is TRBV28, the J gene TRBJ2-4; D gene uncertain. V lost 5 bases to trimming and J lost 4 bases, with 6 bases between them. Germline V gene data show CDR1 as MDHEN and CDR2 as SYDVKM. This CDR3 has 12 residues. The CDR3 loop is CASSQQKNIQYF. The CDR3 DNA sequence: TGTGCCAGCAGTCAACAGAAAAACATTCAGTACTTC. The complete variable domain, with remaining parts taken from reference TRBV28 and TRBJ2-4, reads DVKVTQSSRYLVKRTGEKVFLECVQDMDHENMFWYRQDPGLGLRLIYFSYDVKMKEKGDIPEGYSVSREKKERFSLILESASTNQTSMYLCASSQQKNIQYFGAGTRLSVL.

The CDR3 nucleotides are TGTGCCAGCAGCTCGTTAGCGGGAGTGGGGTACGAGCAGTACTTC. Its protein is CASSSLAGVGYEQYF. V gene TRBV7-6 combines with J gene TRBJ2-7; the match to TRBD2 covers 9 bases. J lost 4 bases, V lost 4 bases, and 8 bases had no gene match. Germline V CDR1 and CDR2: SGHVS, FNYEAQ. The length of the CDR3 is 15 residues. Complete variable domain (other parts from reference TRBV7-6 and TRBJ2-7): GAGVSQSPRYKVTKRGQDVALRCDPISGHVSLYWYRQALGQGPEFLTYFNYEAQQDKSGLPNDRFSAERPEGSISTLTIQRTEQRDSAMYRCASSSLAGVGYEQYFGPGTRLTVT.

In DNA form, the CDR3 reads TGTGCCAGCACCAACGGGGGGAGCTATGGCTACACCTTC. Amino acid sequence: CASTNGGSYGYTF. The chain carries TRBV6-5 and TRBJ1-2, with D possibly being TRBD1 (5 bases). Germline values: CDR1 MNHEY, CDR2 SVGAGI. Trimming took off 7 bases at V and 4 bases at J, with 13 bases between the two ends. The CDR3 has 13 residues.

The rearrangement links TRBV19 to TRBJ2-7; 9 bases align to TRBD1. The germline V gene has CDR1 LNHDA and CDR2 SQIVND (reference sequence). The CDR3 runs to 15 residues. The J segment lost 0 bases and the V segment lost 6 bases, leaving 6 bases of the junction unmatched. CDR3 loop: CASRLGDRVSYEQYF. CDR3 in DNA: TGTGCCAGTAGACTCGGGGACAGGGTCTCCTACGAGCAGTACTTC.

The chain uses TRBV10-1 and TRBJ2-1; 9 bases match TRBD1. J was trimmed by 8 bases and V by 3 bases; bases with no gene match: 5. CDR3 length: 14 amino acids. Germline CDR1 and CDR2: WNHNN and SYGVQD (reference sequence). The DNA for the CDR3 is TGCGCCAGCAGTGAAGGGACAGGGTTATATGAGCAGTTCTTC. Protein sequence: CASSEGTGLYEQFF.

V is TRBV28 and J is TRBJ2-1; 10 nucleotides agree with TRBD1. The germline V gene has CDR1 MDHEN and CDR2 SYDVKM. After removal of 8 bases from V and 4 bases from J, the junction contained 8 bases not matched to a gene. The CDR3 sequence is 15 residues long. The CDR3 loop is CASSSSGQGYNEQFF. The CDR3 nucleotides read TGTGCCAGCTCTTCATCGGGACAGGGGTACAATGAGCAGTTCTTC.

The chain carries TRBV10-2 and TRBJ2-7; TRBD2 might be the D (6 bases). The CDR3 runs to 14 residues. Trimming pared 4 bases from V and 6 bases from J, leaving 16 bases between. Germline loops: CDR1 WSHSY, CDR2 SAAADI. The CDR3 sequence is CASSVGTEKFEQYF. CDR3 nucleotides: TGCGCCAGCAGTGTCGGGACTGAGAAATTCGAGCAGTACTTC.

CDR3 loop: CASSPSSGSPQETQYF. DNA for the CDR3: TGTGCCAGCAGCCCATCTAGCGGGAGTCCCCAAGAGACCCAGTACTTC. The chain combines TRBV7-9 with TRBJ2-5; 10 bases match TRBD2. In germline, CDR1 is SEHNR, CDR2 FQNEAQ (reference sequence). The ends lost 5 bases at V and 1 base at J; junction bases unmatched: 7. The CDR3 spans 16 residues.

The J gene is TRBJ1-2, the V gene TRBV27, with D maybe TRBD1 (5 bases). Trimming left V 8 bases short and J 4 bases short, with 11 bases between. Germline loops: CDR1 MNHEY, CDR2 SMNVEV (reference sequence). The CDR3 is 12 amino acids. CDR3 coding DNA: TGTGCCAGCTCAAATGGGGGCTATGGCTACACCTTC. Translation: CASSNGGYGYTF.

This chain uses TRBV6-5 with TRBJ1-1; tentative D call: TRBD1 (5 bases). With 5 bases removed from V and 10 bases from J, the gap between germline ends came to 14 bases. This CDR3 spans 12 amino acids. The germline V gene encodes CDR1 MNHEY and CDR2 SVGAGI. CDR3 bases: TGTGCCAGCAGTGAACTCGGGGGAATAGCTTTCTTT. Translated: CASSELGGIAFF.

The V gene is TRBV6-5, the J gene TRBJ2-2; D remains unclear. The CDR3 has 13 amino acids. V was shortened by 5 bases and J by 3 bases, with 7 bases between the two germline ends. Germline CDR1 and CDR2: MNHEY and SVGAGI. The CDR3 region is CASSATYTGELFF. The CDR3 bases are TGTGCCAGCAGTGCGACTTACACCGGGGAGCTGTTTTTT.

This clone occurred once. This chain connects TRBV7-6 to TRBJ2-1, with 7 bases fitting TRBD2. Germline-derived CDR1 and CDR2 are SGHVS and FNYEAQ. CDR3 length equals 17 residues. J gave up 5 bases and V 6 bases, and 16 bases lay outside the gene matches. The CDR3 region has the DNA TGTGCCAGCAGTGGTGTGGGGGGGAACAATTTTAACAATGAGCAGTTCTTC. Encoded protein: CASSGVGGNNFNNEQFF. Combining the CDR3 with reference TRBV7-6 and TRBJ2-1 gives the whole variable domain GAGVSQSPRYKVTKRGQDVALRCDPISGHVSLYWYRQALGQGPEFLTYFNYEAQQDKSGLPNDRFSAERPEGSISTLTIQRTEQRDSAMYRCASSGVGGNNFNNEQFFGPGTRLTVL.

CDR3 nucleotides: TGTGCCACCTTACAGTCCTACTCCCAAGAGACCCAGTACTTC. Residues: CATLQSYSQETQYF. The rearrangement uses TRBV28 and TRBJ2-5; D ambiguous. The CDR3 has 14 residues. CDR1 is MDHEN and CDR2 is SYDVKM in the germline V gene. V was shortened by 10 bases and J by 1 base, with 16 bases between the two germline ends.

The chain uses TRBV7-9 and TRBJ2-3; D not certain. The CDR3 extends over 15 amino acids. Trimming stripped 6 bases from V and 5 bases from J, with 18 bases between. CDR1 and CDR2 (germline): SEHNR, FQNEAQ (reference sequence). The CDR3 nucleotides read TGTGCCAGCAGTCGAGATGGACGTAAAGAAGATACGCAGTATTTT. Amino acid sequence: CASSRDGRKEDTQYF. Filled out from reference TRBV7-9 and TRBJ2-3, the complete variable domain reads DTGVSQNPRHKITKRGQNVTFRCDPISEHNRLYWYRQTLGQGPEFLTYFQNEAQLEKSRLLSDRFSAERPKGSFSTLEIQRTEQGDSAMYLCASSRDGRKEDTQYFGPGTRLTVL.

The rearrangement joins TRBV18 to TRBJ2-5, with 7 bases that match TRBD2. Germline CDR1 and CDR2: KGHSH and LQKENI. There are 14 residues in the CDR3. Unmatched junction bases numbered 4, after V lost 1 base and J lost 5 bases. CDR3 protein: CASSPQGGIETQYF. In DNA form, the CDR3 reads TGTGCCAGCTCACCACAGGGAGGGATCGAGACCCAGTACTTC.

V is TRBV19 and J is TRBJ2-7; possible D gene TRBD1, 5 bases. Germline V gene sequence: CDR1 LNHDA, CDR2 SQIVND (reference sequence). The CDR3 extends over 15 amino acids. V lost 3 bases, J lost 3 bases, and 15 bases lay in between. CDR3 sequence (DNA): TGTGCCAGTAGTATTGACAGCAGCACAAGCTACGAGCAGTACTTC. It encodes CASSIDSSTSYEQYF.

V gene TRBV10-1 combines with J gene TRBJ2-7; D is ambiguous. The V gene's germline CDR1 is WNHNN and CDR2 SYGVQD (reference sequence). The CDR3 is made up of 13 amino acids. V shed 6 bases and J shed 6 bases, with 15 bases lying between them. The CDR3 loop is CASSPSRFGEQYF. The CDR3 region has the DNA TGCGCCAGCAGCCCCTCGCGGTTTGGCGAGCAGTACTTC.

This chain links TRBV18 with TRBJ1-5; TRBD1 might be the D (6 bases). CDR3 length: 15 residues. Germline loops: CDR1 KGHSH, CDR2 LQKENI. The germline V and J ends were trimmed by 4 bases and 0 bases, with 10 bases remaining between them. The CDR3 region is CASSQGGNSNQPQHF. The CDR3 nucleotides are TGTGCCAGCTCACAGGGGGGCAATAGCAATCAGCCCCAGCATTTT.

This sequence joins TRBV29-1 and TRBJ1-2; D is undetermined. Germline loops: CDR1 SQVTM, CDR2 ANQGSEA. The CDR3 is 13 amino acids. Trimming shortened V by 6 bases and J by 0 bases, and 11 bases separated the two germline ends. Here the CDR3 DNA reads TGCAGCGTAGCACAGTTAGCTAACTATGGCTACACCTTC. Translated, it gives CSVAQLANYGYTF.

The genes are TRBV7-3 and TRBJ2-5, with D uncertain. Trimming removed 0 bases at V and 5 bases at J, with 10 bases between. The length of the CDR3 is 14 residues. Germline CDR1 and CDR2: SGHTA and FQGTGA. The DNA of the CDR3 is TGTGCCAGCAGCTTAACAGGGTCGGGTGAGACCCAGTACTTC. It codes for CASSLTGSGETQYF.

The rearrangement joins TRBV19 to TRBJ2-5, with 9 bases aligning to TRBD1. The CDR3 sequence is 14 residues long. CDR1 is LNHDA, CDR2 SQIVND, per germline (reference sequence). The junction had 4 bases not matched to a gene; V was cut back by 5 bases and J by 3 bases. The CDR3 region is CASSSWTGEETQYF. CDR3 sequence (DNA): TGTGCCAGTAGTTCATGGACAGGGGAAGAGACCCAGTACTTC.

The chain recombines TRBV4-1 with TRBJ2-2, with D tentatively TRBD2 (5 bases). The V end lost 0 bases, the J end lost 0 bases, and 11 bases lay between the germline ends. Germline V gives CDR1 MGHRA, CDR2 YSYEKL. The CDR3 covers 17 residues. CDR3 amino acids: CASSQEASSTNTGELFF. The CDR3 DNA is TGCGCCAGCAGCCAAGAGGCTAGCAGTACGAACACCGGGGAGCTGTTTTTT.

V gene TRBV5-5 combines with J gene TRBJ1-5; no clear D gene. V lost 0 bases and J 4 bases, leaving 5 bases between the germline ends. Germline V lookup: CDR1 SGHKS, CDR2 YYEKEE (reference sequence). CDR3 length: 13 residues. CDR3 amino acids: CASSLVRNQPQHF. The CDR3 nucleotides read TGTGCCAGCAGCTTGGTCAGGAATCAGCCCCAGCATTTT.

This clone showed up just a few times. The chain combines TRBV5-6 with TRBJ1-5; no clear D gene. CDR3 length: 14 residues. Germline V CDR1 and CDR2: SGHDT, YYEEEE. Trimming pared 3 bases from V and 0 bases from J, leaving 7 bases between. CDR3 protein: CASSSGYSNQPQHF. CDR3 in DNA: TGTGCCAGCAGCTCGGGTTATAGCAATCAGCCCCAGCATTTT.

The chain has TRBV19 and TRBJ1-4, with TRBD1 matching over 10 bases. Unmatched junction bases numbered 10, after V lost 4 bases and J lost 8 bases. Germline V gene sequence: CDR1 LNHDA, CDR2 SQIVND (reference sequence). This CDR3 is built from 16 residues. The CDR3 sequence: CASSTGTGAQREKLFF. The CDR3 region has the DNA TGTGCCAGTAGTACCGGGACAGGGGCGCAGCGGGAAAAACTGTTTTTT.

The chain has TRBV2 and TRBJ1-4; no definite D call. The CDR3 extends over 12 amino acids. Per germline, CDR1 SNHLY and CDR2 FYNNEI. V lost 5 bases and J 5 bases, leaving 6 bases between the germline ends. The chain's CDR3 is CASSRLNEKLFF. The CDR3, as DNA: TGTGCCAGCAGTAGATTGAATGAAAAACTGTTTTTT.

The gene calls are TRBV12-5 and TRBJ1-1, with a tentative D call TRBD1 (5 bases). Germline assignment: CDR1 LGHNT and CDR2 FRNRAP. Trimming cost V 5 bases and J 5 bases, with 18 bases left between them. The CDR3 consists of 15 residues. CDR3 DNA: TGTGCTAGTGGTCCCTCTGGGGGAGTACGGACTGAAGCTTTCTTT. Protein product: CASGPSGGVRTEAFF.